Shown below are 23 T cell receptor beta chains from a single sample sequenced in a study of T-cell memory formation after mild COVID-19. One entry per CDR3 protein results from TCRdb running MiXCR on the 5' RACE reads. Of about 200,000 distinct CDR3 sequences listed, over 9.5% were seen once; the top ten hold around 3.4%. The sequencing input was PBMCs or a T cell subset sorted from them (not recorded which). The receptor set was obtained from a man in his late teens or twenties who had mild COVID-19 (a few samples of this study predate the infection). Cell type and time point are not known.

The chain recombines TRBV12-5 with TRBJ2-2, with 16 positions matching TRBD2. V was clipped by 2 bases and J by 5 bases; unmatched bases: 8. The CDR3 is 19 amino acids. CDR1 LGHNT and CDR2 FRNRAP come from the germline V gene. This CDR3 reads CASGLSPGLAGGRTGELFF. CDR3 coding DNA: TGTGCTAGTGGTTTGTCGCCGGGACTAGCGGGGGGGCGGACCGGGGAGCTGTTTTTT. The entire variable domain, with the rest obtained from reference TRBV12-5 and TRBJ2-2, is as follows: DARVTQTPRHKVTEMGQEVTMRCQPILGHNTVFWYRQTMMQGLELLAYFRNRAPLDDSGMPKDRFSAEMPDATLATLKIQPSEPRDSAVYFCASGLSPGLAGGRTGELFFGEGSRLTVL.

This clonotype turned up a few times. The genes are TRBV20-1 and TRBJ1-4; tentative D call: TRBD1 (5 bases). With 2 bases removed from V and 7 bases from J, the gap between germline ends came to 11 bases. The CDR3 covers 13 residues. Germline V lookup: CDR1 DFQATT, CDR2 SNEGSKA (reference sequence). The CDR3 here is CSARRDGTEKLFF. The CDR3, as DNA: TGCAGTGCTAGAAGGGACGGTACTGAAAAACTGTTTTTT.

The rearrangement joins TRBV6-6 to TRBJ2-7; 9 nucleotides align to TRBD2. Trimming cost V 6 bases and J 0 bases; bases outside gene matches: 6. CDR1 is MNHNY, CDR2 SVGAGI, per germline (reference sequence). CDR3 size: 15 residues. CDR3 sequence (DNA): TGTGCCAGCAGGGGTAGCGGGGGCAGCTCCTACGAGCAGTACGTC. This gives the protein CASRGSGGSSYEQYV.

The rearrangement joins TRBV18 to TRBJ1-2; 10 bases fit TRBD1. CDR3 size: 14 residues. The V and J ends lost 3 bases and 6 bases, in that order; junction bases with no gene match: 4. Looked up from germline, CDR1 is KGHSH and CDR2 is LQKENI. For the CDR3, the DNA is TGTGCCAGCTCACCGGGGACAGGGGAGAATGGCTACACCTTC. It codes for CASSPGTGENGYTF. The full variable domain, its missing parts supplied by reference TRBV18 and TRBJ1-2, is NAGVMQNPRHLVRRRGQEARLRCSPMKGHSHVYWYRQLPEEGLKFMVYLQKENIIDESGMPKERFSAEFPKEGPSILRIQQVVRGDSAAYFCASSPGTGENGYTFGSGTRLTVV.

The chain employs TRBV2 and TRBJ2-3, with no clear D. Between the trimmed V and J ends, which lost 6 bases and 2 bases, there was a span of 6 bases. Germline V gene data show CDR1 as SNHLY and CDR2 as FYNNEI. The CDR3 sequence is 12 residues long. The DNA of the CDR3 is TGTGCCAGCAGCAAGGACACAGATACGCAGTATTTT. It codes for CASSKDTDTQYF.

This clonotype appeared a few times. This chain links TRBV5-1 with TRBJ2-7; D remains unclear. This CDR3 is built from 14 residues. Germline lookup yields CDR1 SGHRS and CDR2 YFSETQ. The ends were cut back, 4 bases at V and 6 bases at J, with 17 bases in the middle. Here the CDR3 reads CASSPQTPSAEQYF. CDR3 DNA: TGCGCCAGCAGCCCCCAGACGCCCTCCGCCGAGCAGTACTTC.

This clonotype was picked up many times. V usage is TRBV5-1 and J usage is TRBJ2-1; TRBD2 matches at 11 bases. The germline CDR1 and CDR2 sequences are SGHRS and YFSETQ. The CDR3 has 18 residues. Germline trimming cut 4 bases from V and 5 bases from J; bases unmatched to any gene: 14. The CDR3 coding sequence is TGCGCCAGCAGCACCGGCGGAGTAGCGGGGGGGCTGAACAATGAGCAGTTCTTC. This encodes CASSTGGVAGGLNNEQFF.

The chain carries TRBV9 and TRBJ2-1, with TRBD2 identical over 10 bases. The CDR3 is 14 amino acids. With V trimmed by 0 bases and J by 9 bases, 3 bases remained unmatched. From germline, CDR1 is SGDLS and CDR2 YYNGEE. CDR3 nucleotide sequence: TGTGCCAGCAGCGTAGATCAGCGGGGGGGTGAGCAGTTCTTC. Translated: CASSVDQRGGEQFF.

The chain links TRBV9 to TRBJ1-2, with no clear D. This CDR3 has 15 amino acids. In germline, CDR1 is SGDLS, CDR2 YYNGEE. V shed 4 bases and J shed 3 bases, with 16 bases lying between them. The CDR3, as DNA: TGTGCCAGCAGCCAAGGAGTATCCGGCGACTATGGCTACACCTTC. Amino acids: CASSQGVSGDYGYTF.

This clonotype occurred many times. V is TRBV29-1 and J is TRBJ2-1, with 7 bases fitting TRBD1. This CDR3 comprises 12 residues. Germline V gene data show CDR1 as SQVTM and CDR2 as ANQGSEA. V shed 7 bases, J shed 3 bases, and the junction held 3 bases outside the gene matches. The CDR3 region has the DNA TGCAGCGCGGGACAGCTCTACAATGAGCAGTTCTTC. Amino acids: CSAGQLYNEQFF.

Details on this clonotype: The germline gene is not matched at one end of the junction; a read error may be the cause. The chain employs TRBV7-7 and TRBJ2-5, with D perhaps being TRBD1 or TRBD2 (5 bases each). Germline CDR1 and CDR2: SSHAT and FNYEAQ (reference sequence). The CDR3 loop spans 14 amino acids. CDR3 in DNA: TGTGCTAGCAGCGTGACTGGGGGATTAGAGACCCAGTACTTC. Translating it yields CASSVTGGLETQYF.

This clonotype was observed a handful of times. This chain connects TRBV20-1 to TRBJ2-5; D is possibly TRBD1 (6 bases). Germline loops: CDR1 DFQATT, CDR2 SNEGSKA (reference sequence). The V and J ends lost 6 bases and 4 bases respectively, with 12 bases between them. The CDR3 is 12 residues long. DNA for the CDR3: TGCAGTGCGGATGGCAGGGGAGAGACCCAGTACTTC. As protein: CSADGRGETQYF.

This clonotype was seen many times. The V and J genes are TRBV7-2 and TRBJ2-3; the match to TRBD1 covers 7 bases. This CDR3 contains 13 residues. Germline values: CDR1 SGHTA, CDR2 FQGNSA. With V trimmed by 4 bases and J by 5 bases, 3 bases remained unmatched. The CDR3 sequence: CASSYRDRDTQYF. CDR3 nucleotides: TGTGCCAGCAGCTACCGGGACAGAGATACGCAGTATTTT.

This clonotype has at least ten counts. This chain links TRBV12-3 or TRBV12-4 with TRBJ2-3; D is undetermined. V dropped 6 bases and J dropped 0 bases, with 13 bases sitting between them. CDR3 length equals 15 residues. CDR3 bases: TGTGCCAGCAGCCGTGAGACTTACAGCACAGATACGCAGTATTTT. It codes for CASSRETYSTDTQYF.

This clonotype was found a few times. The chain carries TRBV20-1 and TRBJ2-1; 9 nucleotides match TRBD2. Germline V gene sequence: CDR1 DFQATT, CDR2 SNEGSKA (reference sequence). This CDR3 contains 14 residues. The trim removed 3 bases at V and 7 bases at J, leaving 7 bases unmatched. The CDR3 coding sequence is TGCAGTGCTAGTGATCCTAGCGGGGCAAATGAGCAGTTCTTC. Translation: CSASDPSGANEQFF.

V gene TRBV9 combines with J gene TRBJ2-4; a weak D match, TRBD2 (6 bases). The V gene's germline CDR1 is SGDLS and CDR2 YYNGEE. This CDR3 is built from 14 residues. Trimming cost V 3 bases and J 7 bases, with 14 bases left between them. The CDR3, as DNA: TGTGCCAGCAGCGCCGGGACTCTGGGGAACATTCAGTACTTC. It specifies CASSAGTLGNIQYF. Complete variable domain (other parts from reference TRBV9 and TRBJ2-4): DSGVTQTPKHLITATGQRVTLRCSPRSGDLSVYWYQQSLDQGLQFLIQYYNGEERAKGNILERFSAQQFPDLHSELNLSSLELGDSALYFCASSAGTLGNIQYFGAGTRLSVL.

The chain combines TRBV12-3 or TRBV12-4 with TRBJ2-5, with D possibly matching TRBD1 (5 bases). V gave up 6 bases and J gave up 2 bases, with 13 bases separating them. The CDR3 totals 14 residues. The CDR3 spells CASSRGHQQETQYF. CDR3 coding DNA: TGTGCCAGCAGCCGCGGACACCAACAAGAGACCCAGTACTTC.

This chain joins TRBV15 and TRBJ2-1; D might be TRBD2 (5 bases). With 3 bases removed from V and 3 bases from J, the gap between germline ends came to 9 bases. Per the germline V gene, CDR1 is LNHNV and CDR2 is YYDKDF (reference sequence). This CDR3 region has 14 residues. CDR3 in amino acids: CATSRDSYYNEQFF. The CDR3 DNA follows: TGTGCCACCAGCAGGGACTCCTACTACAATGAGCAGTTCTTC. The full variable domain, in which reference TRBV15 and TRBJ2-1 provide the parts outside the CDR3, is DAMVIQNPRYQVTQFGKPVTLSCSQTLNHNVMYWYQQKSSQAPKLLFHYYDKDFNNEADTPDNFQSRRPNTSFCFLDIRSPGLGDTAMYLCATSRDSYYNEQFFGPGTRLTVL.

This clonotype has only a few counts. The chain combines TRBV5-1 with TRBJ2-1; TRBD2 aligns across 7 bases. Germline assignment: CDR1 SGHRS and CDR2 YFSETQ. The length of the CDR3 is 15 residues. The junction had 2 bases not matched to a gene; V was cut back by 0 bases and J by 2 bases. The CDR3 loop reads CASSLDGGTYNEQFF. In DNA form, the CDR3 reads TGCGCCAGCAGCTTGGACGGGGGGACCTACAATGAGCAGTTCTTC.

This clonotype has more than one count but fewer than ten. The chain joins TRBV28 to TRBJ1-4; D is unresolved. The CDR3 totals 14 residues. Germline V gene data show CDR1 as MDHEN and CDR2 as SYDVKM. The V end lost 5 bases, the J end lost 0 bases, and 7 bases lay between the germline ends. This CDR3 is CASSVYATNEKLFF. CDR3 in DNA: TGTGCCAGCAGTGTGTATGCAACTAATGAAAAACTGTTTTTT.

The chain carries TRBV12-3 or TRBV12-4 and TRBJ1-1, with D possibly being TRBD1 (6 bases). This CDR3 has 14 residues. Deletions cut 1 base from V and 6 bases from J, with 12 bases between. The CDR3 DNA follows: TGTGCCAGCAGTTTAGACAGGGTTAGGTCTGAAGCTTTCTTT. Residues: CASSLDRVRSEAFF.

In its sample, this clonotype was seen many times. The genes are TRBV7-2 and TRBJ2-3; a weak D match, TRBD2 (5 bases). This CDR3 has 13 amino acids. The ends were cut back, 3 bases at V and 5 bases at J, with 9 bases in the middle. Germline V gives CDR1 SGHTA, CDR2 FQGNSA. This CDR3 is CASSFNEGDTQYF. In DNA form, the CDR3 reads TGTGCCAGCAGCTTCAACGAGGGAGATACGCAGTATTTT. Full variable domain (rest looked up from reference TRBV7-2 and TRBJ2-3): GAGVSQSPSNKVTEKGKDVELRCDPISGHTALYWYRQSLGQGLEFLIYFQGNSAPDKSGLPSDRFSAERTGGSVSTLTIQRTQQEDSAVYLCASSFNEGDTQYFGPGTRLTVL.

The genes are TRBV6-5 and TRBJ2-2; D is undetermined. The CDR3 length is 15 residues. Trimming left V 6 bases short and J 4 bases short, with 15 bases between. CDR1 is MNHEY, CDR2 SVGAGI, per germline. The CDR3 protein is CASRSLQVITGELFF. DNA for the CDR3: TGTGCCAGCAGGTCCCTCCAGGTGATCACCGGGGAGCTGTTTTTT.